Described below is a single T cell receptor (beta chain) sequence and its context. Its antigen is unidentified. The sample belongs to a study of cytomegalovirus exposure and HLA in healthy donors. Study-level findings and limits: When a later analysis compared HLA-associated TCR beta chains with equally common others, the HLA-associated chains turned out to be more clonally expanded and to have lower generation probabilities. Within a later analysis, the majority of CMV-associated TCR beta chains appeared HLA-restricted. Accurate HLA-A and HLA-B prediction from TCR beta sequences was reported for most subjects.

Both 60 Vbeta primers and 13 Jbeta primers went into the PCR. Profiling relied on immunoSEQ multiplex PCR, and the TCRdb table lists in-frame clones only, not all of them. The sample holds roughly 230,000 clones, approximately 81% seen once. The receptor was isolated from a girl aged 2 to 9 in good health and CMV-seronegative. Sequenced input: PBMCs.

This chain's CDR3 is CASSASGVEQYF. In DNA, the CDR3 is TGTGCCAGCTCAGCCTCAGGGGTCGAGCAGTACTTC. The rearrangement links TRBV18 to TRBJ2-7; a weak D match, TRBD1 (6 bases). Trimming pared 5 bases from V and 6 bases from J, leaving 11 bases between. Germline V gene data show CDR1 as KGHSH and CDR2 as LQKENI. This CDR3 has 12 amino acids.